What follows is one TCR beta chain and its context. Its specificity is unknown. These data come from a study of cytomegalovirus exposure and HLA in healthy donors. Trimming shortened V by 5 bases and J by 4 bases, and 15 bases separated the two germline ends. The CDR3 has 15 residues. Germline V lookup: CDR1 SEHNR, CDR2 FQNEAQ (reference sequence). Primers: 60 Vbeta forward and 13 Jbeta reverse. Per the authors' pipeline: A later analysis tallied tens of millions of unique TCR beta chains, 8.5 million to 11 million of them shared. Clones were sequenced by immunoSEQ multiplex PCR, and TCRdb holds only the in-frame ones, with some missing. V and J calls and clone size are given by that table; D and trimming were obtained from the DNA. The profile shows some 87,000 clones, under 85% of them singletons. The study's findings and limits: In a later analysis, TCR beta V- and J-gene trimming showed a link to a missense DCLRE1C variant.

Sequencing input: PBMCs. This clonotype was obtained from a man aged 25-40 years in good health and CMV-seronegative. The V and J genes are TRBV7-9 and TRBJ1-5; D may be TRBD1 (6 bases). The CDR3 nucleotides are TGTGCCAGCAGCCCAGGACAGTTTGAAAATCAGCCCCAGCATTTT. It specifies CASSPGQFENQPQHF.